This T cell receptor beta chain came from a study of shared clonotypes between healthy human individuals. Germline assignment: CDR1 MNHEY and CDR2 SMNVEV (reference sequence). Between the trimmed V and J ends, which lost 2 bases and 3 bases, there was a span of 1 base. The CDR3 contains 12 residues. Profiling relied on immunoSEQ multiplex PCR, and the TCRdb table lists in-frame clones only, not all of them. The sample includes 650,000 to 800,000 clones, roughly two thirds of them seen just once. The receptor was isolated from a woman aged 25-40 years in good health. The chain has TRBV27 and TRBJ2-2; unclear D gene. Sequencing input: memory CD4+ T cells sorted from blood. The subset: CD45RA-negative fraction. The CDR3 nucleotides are TGTGCCAGCAGTTTAGACACCGGGGAGCTGTTTTTT. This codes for CASSLDTGELFF.